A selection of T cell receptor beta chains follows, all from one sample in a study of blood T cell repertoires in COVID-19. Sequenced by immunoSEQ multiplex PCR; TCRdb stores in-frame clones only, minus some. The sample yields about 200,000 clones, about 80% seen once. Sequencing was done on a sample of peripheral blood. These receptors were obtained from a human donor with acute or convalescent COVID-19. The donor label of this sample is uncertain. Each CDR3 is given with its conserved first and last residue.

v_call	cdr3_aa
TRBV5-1	CASSLDRVELNTEAFF
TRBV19	CASNPRDRRIYGYTF
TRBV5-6	CASSLGSYGYTF
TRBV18	CASSPDRTEAFF
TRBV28	CASSTKRESIGELFF
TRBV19	CASSKAESSYNEQFF
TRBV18	CACSGTGYEQYF
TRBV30	CAWSVLGGGGNYGYTF
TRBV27	CASSPRRGSNEKLFF
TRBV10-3	CAISEREGAVGYTF
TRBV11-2	CASSRRGAGGRTDTQYF
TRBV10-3	CAISSTSGETGELFF
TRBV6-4	CASSQGGGNQPQHF
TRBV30	CAWSARLAGDTQYF
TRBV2	CASSSGLAAYNEQFF
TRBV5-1	CASSLPGQETQYF
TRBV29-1	CSAEGDRATEAFF
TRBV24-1	CATSDLRDRAIKRSYNSPLHF
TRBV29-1	CSALGAAGANVLTF
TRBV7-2	CASSRERNQPQHF
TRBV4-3	CASSQVVVVGTGGSPLHF
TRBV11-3	CASSRGLAGGSGELFF
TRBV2	CASSDVNQPQHF
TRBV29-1	CSVRIAGEGEQYF
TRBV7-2	CASRFSSGPYNEQFF
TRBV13	CASSLSLTSGRPHEQFF
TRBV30	CAWTSGPLGGEQYF
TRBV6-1	CASSDGDRATEKLFF
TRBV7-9	CASSSIGTSGRFF
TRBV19	CASSLTGINEQFF
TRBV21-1	CASSLRSGYSNQPQHF
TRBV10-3	CAIRGRGGVYEQYF
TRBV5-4	CASSSGERASGSQYF
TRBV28	CASSLTSGVEQYF
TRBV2	CASSVTTGNTEAFF
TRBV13	CASSLEVTSGSQETQYF
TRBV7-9	CASSQTGARRIGYGYTF
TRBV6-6	CASSPSRGQYEQYF
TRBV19	CASSSRRLAGGGNTGELFF
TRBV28	CASSSEGTSGRDTQYF
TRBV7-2	CASSSQGGSYEQYF
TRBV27	CASSGRGEYEQYF
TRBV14	CASSQNLREWDEQFF
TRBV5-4	CASSFPLSYEQYF
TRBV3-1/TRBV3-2	CASSQDSGGLSYNEQFF
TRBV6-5	CASQLGGVVVGELFF
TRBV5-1	CASSSPTSGNSGANVLTF